The 5 T cell receptor beta chains below all came from one sample that was sequenced in a study of graft-versus-host responses after intestinal transplantation. Method: immunoSEQ multiplex PCR; TCRdb's copy keeps in-frame clones and lacks some. The sample lists tens of thousands of clones; roughly 87% were seen once. Sample: PBMCs, taken about 430 days after intestinal transplantation. Receptors were obtained from a human patient who received an intestinal transplant, so some T cells may come from the graft donor.

The sample holds one count of this clone. The chain uses TRBV18 and TRBJ1-1; no clear D. CDR1 and CDR2 (germline): KGHSH, LQKENI. CDR3 length: 15 residues. The ends were cut back, 0 bases at V and 3 bases at J, with 11 bases in the middle. CDR3 protein: CASSPPPKWDTEAFF. In DNA, the CDR3 is TGTGCCAGCTCACCACCCCCGAAGTGGGACACTGAAGCTTTCTTT.

This clone was found once. The CDR3 nucleotides read TGCGCCAGCAGCCCCGGGAGGTTGACCGGGGAGCTGTTTTTT. Its protein product is CASSPGRLTGELFF. The chain carries TRBV5-1 and TRBJ2-2; TRBD2 aligns across 7 bases. The CDR3 contains 14 residues. In germline, CDR1 is SGHRS, CDR2 YFSETQ. V lost 4 bases and J lost 5; bases outside the gene matches: 5.

This sequence joins TRBV19 and TRBJ1-5; no firm D call. Trimming left V 6 bases short and J 4 bases short, with 13 bases between. Germline CDR1 LNHDA, CDR2 SQIVND (reference sequence). The CDR3 covers 14 residues. CDR3 protein: CASRELGANQPQHF. DNA for the CDR3: TGTGCCAGTAGGGAACTGGGCGCGAATCAGCCCCAGCATTTT. The full variable domain, its missing parts supplied by reference TRBV19 and TRBJ1-5, is DGGITQSPKYLFRKEGQNVTLSCEQNLNHDAMYWYRQDPGQGLRLIYYSQIVNDFQKGDIAEGYSVSREKKESFPLTVTSAQKNPTAFYLCASRELGANQPQHFGDGTRLSIL.

The CDR3 bases are TGCGCCAGCAGCTACAGCTTAGGGGCCCCCTTGTACGAGCAGTACTTC. Translation gives CASSYSLGAPLYEQYF. The chain links TRBV5-1 to TRBJ2-7; possible D gene TRBD1, 5 bases. The germline V and J ends were trimmed by 3 bases and 4 bases, with 20 bases remaining between them. Germline CDR1 SGHRS, CDR2 YFSETQ. The CDR3 covers 16 residues.

The V call is TRBV27, the J call TRBJ2-5; the D is unclear. The germline V gene encodes CDR1 MNHEY and CDR2 SMNVEV (reference sequence). V lost 10 bases and J 2 bases, leaving 5 bases between the germline ends. This CDR3 is built from 10 residues. The CDR3 loop is CATKQETQYF. CDR3 bases: TGTGCCACCAAGCAAGAGACCCAGTACTTC.